Each of the 18 T cell receptor beta chains below was sequenced from the same sample in a study of CD8 T cells in Susac syndrome. RNA, at about 0.45 to 1 ug, was reverse transcribed with random hexamers. A single record per CDR3 protein comes from TCRdb applying MiXCR to the immunoSEQ multiplex PCR reads. Altogether around 190,000 distinct CDR3 sequences are present, roughly 92% being singletons, with the ten largest covering 0.1%. Sequenced input: CD4+ T cells from PBMCs. The receptors shown here come from a human donor in good health.

V gene TRBV5-6 combines with J gene TRBJ2-5; D possibly corresponds to TRBD2 (6 bases). The V and J ends lost 1 base and 0 bases respectively, with 13 bases between them. The germline CDR1 and CDR2 sequences are SGHDT and YYEEEE. The length of the CDR3 is 16 residues. For the CDR3, the DNA is TGTGCCAGCAGCTTGTGGGGGGTTACCGACCAAGAGACCCAGTACTTC. This sequence encodes CASSLWGVTDQETQYF.

V is TRBV30 and J is TRBJ1-5; possibly TRBD1 for D (6 bases). Trimming pared 6 bases from V and 4 bases from J, leaving 13 bases between. Germline CDR1 GTSNPN, CDR2 SVGIG (reference sequence). The CDR3 totals 13 residues. The chain's CDR3 is CACQTGMNQPQHF. The DNA of the CDR3 is TGTGCCTGCCAGACAGGCATGAATCAGCCCCAGCATTTT.

The chain employs TRBV5-1 and TRBJ2-1; D remains ambiguous. Germline CDR1 is SGHRS and CDR2 is YFSETQ. The V end was cut by 7 bases, the J end by 4 bases, with 12 bases between. The CDR3 has 13 residues. The CDR3 region has the DNA TGCGCCAGCGATCGCGGTTCATACAATGAGCAGTTCTTC. Its protein product is CASDRGSYNEQFF.

The chain has TRBV4-2 and TRBJ2-7; D is possibly TRBD2 (6 bases). V was trimmed by 1 base and J by 1 base, leaving 17 bases between them. Germline V CDR1 and CDR2: LGHNA, YNFKEQ. The CDR3 totals 17 residues. The CDR3, as DNA: TGTGCCAGCAGCCAAGCAGGGCGGGGAGCGCTGTCCTACGAGCAGTACTTC. This codes for CASSQAGRGALSYEQYF.

The chain links TRBV6-2 or TRBV6-3 to TRBJ2-1, with 7 bases aligning to TRBD2. Germline trimming cut 7 bases from V and 0 bases from J; bases unmatched to any gene: 3. This CDR3 is 14 amino acids long. Germline assignment: CDR1 MNHEY and CDR2 SVGEGT. CDR3: CASNGGFSYNEQFF. The CDR3 DNA follows: TGTGCCAGCAACGGGGGGTTCTCCTACAATGAGCAGTTCTTC.

This rearrangement joins TRBV5-6 to TRBJ2-7; TRBD1 matches 7 bases. This CDR3 has 15 amino acids. The germline V gene has CDR1 SGHDT and CDR2 YYEEEE. Unmatched junction bases numbered 6, after V lost 2 bases and J lost 1 base. As DNA, the CDR3 is TGTGCCAGCAGCTTCGGGACAGTCACGTCCTACGAGCAGTACGTC. This gives the protein CASSFGTVTSYEQYV.

This chain uses TRBV7-2 with TRBJ2-3; D possibly corresponds to TRBD2 (5 bases). The CDR3 is made up of 17 amino acids. V was shortened by 0 bases and J by 2 bases, with 15 bases between the two germline ends. CDR1 is SGHTA, CDR2 FQGNSA, per germline. The CDR3 nucleotides read TGTGCCAGCAGCTTAGCAACTCTAGCAGCATCCACAGATACGCAGTATTTT. It yields the protein CASSLATLAASTDTQYF.

The V and J genes are TRBV20-1 and TRBJ1-6; 8 positions agree with TRBD1. This CDR3 is 13 amino acids long. Germline V gives CDR1 DFQATT, CDR2 SNEGSKA (reference sequence). V shed 5 bases and J 6 bases; nucleotides not matched to a gene: 3. In DNA form, the CDR3 reads TGCAGTGCTCGACAGGGGTTTAATTCACCCCTCCACTTT. This gives the protein CSARQGFNSPLHF.

The chain links TRBV6-6 to TRBJ1-3; the match to TRBD1 covers 9 bases. The J segment lost 4 bases and the V segment lost 5 bases, leaving 6 bases of the junction unmatched. The CDR3 is made up of 15 amino acids. The germline V gene has CDR1 MNHNY and CDR2 SVGAGI (reference sequence). The CDR3, as DNA: TGTGCCAGCAGTCACAACAGGGGGCAGGGAAACACCATATATTTT. Amino acids: CASSHNRGQGNTIYF.

The rearrangement uses TRBV4-2 and TRBJ1-6, with D perhaps TRBD1 (5 bases). The CDR3 has 16 residues. Trimming left V 1 base short and J 4 bases short, with 11 bases between. Germline CDR1 LGHNA, CDR2 YNFKEQ. The CDR3 sequence: CASSQAAGLYNSPLHF. The DNA for the CDR3 is TGTGCCAGCAGCCAAGCTGCAGGGCTTTATAATTCACCCCTCCACTTT.

This sequence joins TRBV28 and TRBJ2-2, with unresolved D. The V end lost 7 bases, the J end lost 1 base, and 13 bases lay between the germline ends. The CDR3 has 15 amino acids. The germline V gene has CDR1 MDHEN and CDR2 SYDVKM. The CDR3 loop reads CASTQPTGNTGELFF. The CDR3 DNA reads as TGTGCCAGCACCCAACCGACTGGGAACACCGGGGAGCTGTTTTTT. The full variable domain, rest sourced from reference TRBV28 and TRBJ2-2, is DVKVTQSSRYLVKRTGEKVFLECVQDMDHENMFWYRQDPGLGLRLIYFSYDVKMKEKGDIPEGYSVSREKKERFSLILESASTNQTSMYLCASTQPTGNTGELFFGEGSRLTVL.

V is TRBV3-1 and J is TRBJ2-2, with 9 bases lining up with TRBD1. Germline V CDR1 and CDR2: LGHDT, YNNKEL (reference sequence). This CDR3 region has 17 residues. V lost 4 bases to trimming and J lost 5 bases; unmatched junction nucleotides: 11. CDR3 sequence (DNA): TGTGCCAGCAGCCGAGGATTGGGACAGGGAAGAACCGGGGAGCTGTTTTTT. Amino acid sequence: CASSRGLGQGRTGELFF.

J is TRBJ1-6 and V is TRBV27; tentative D call: TRBD1 (5 bases). V dropped 11 bases and J dropped 3 bases, with 14 bases sitting between them. From germline, CDR1 is MNHEY and CDR2 SMNVEV (reference sequence). This CDR3 has 14 amino acids. Written as DNA, the CDR3 is TGTGCCTCCAAGGGGCAGGGCTATAATTCACCCCTCCACTTT. Translation: CASKGQGYNSPLHF.

This clonotype was seen more than once but under ten times. V gene TRBV30 combines with J gene TRBJ1-3; 7 nucleotides match TRBD1. Germline V gene lookup returns CDR1 GTSNPN and CDR2 SVGIG (reference sequence). This CDR3 has 15 amino acids. The ends lost 0 bases at V and 3 bases at J; junction bases unmatched: 5. CDR3 region: CAWSVGTGVGNTIYF. For the CDR3, the DNA is TGTGCCTGGAGTGTGGGAACAGGGGTTGGAAACACCATATATTTT. Using reference TRBV30 and TRBJ1-3 for the parts outside the CDR3, the full variable domain is SQTIHQWPATLVQPVGSPLSLECTVEGTSNPNLYWYRQAAGRGLQLLFYSVGIGQISSEVPQNLSASRPQDRQFILSSKKLLLSDSGFYLCAWSVGTGVGNTIYFGEGSWLTVV.

The J gene is TRBJ1-1, the V gene TRBV20-1, with D unclear. There are 11 residues in the CDR3. The V end lost 0 bases, the J end lost 6 bases, and 5 bases lay between the germline ends. Germline V lookup: CDR1 DFQATT, CDR2 SNEGSKA (reference sequence). The CDR3 DNA is TGCAGTGCTAGAGATCCAGCTGAAGCTTTCTTT. This codes for CSARDPAEAFF.

The chain uses TRBV20-1 and TRBJ2-1, with 7 bases matching TRBD2. With 1 base clipped from V and 4 bases from J, the junction kept 7 bases outside the gene matches. Germline-derived CDR1 and CDR2 are DFQATT and SNEGSKA (reference sequence). CDR3 length equals 15 residues. In DNA form, the CDR3 reads TGCAGTGCTAGAGTTCCGGGACTACCATACAATGAGCAGTTCTTC. Translated: CSARVPGLPYNEQFF.

For the CDR3, the DNA is TGTGCCAGCAGCTTAGAGGGGACCTACGAGCAGTACTTC. This sequence encodes CASSLEGTYEQYF. The chain combines TRBV7-9 with TRBJ2-7, with a tentative D call TRBD1 (5 bases). Germline-derived CDR1 and CDR2 are SEHNR and FQNEAQ (reference sequence). V was trimmed by 1 base and J by 2 bases, leaving 6 bases between them. The CDR3 is 13 amino acids.

The V and J genes are TRBV5-4 and TRBJ2-2; D may be TRBD1 or TRBD2 (5 bases each). V gave up 4 bases and J gave up 2 bases, with 15 bases separating them. CDR1 is SGHNT, CDR2 YYREEE, per germline (reference sequence). The CDR3 totals 16 residues. The CDR3 spells CASSPWGTPNTGELFF. In DNA, the CDR3 is TGTGCCAGCAGCCCTTGGGGGACCCCTAACACCGGGGAGCTGTTTTTT.